Shown below are 23 T cell receptor beta chains from a single sample sequenced in a study of cytomegalovirus exposure and HLA in healthy donors. Primers: 60 Vbeta forward and 13 Jbeta reverse. Data came from immunoSEQ multiplex PCR; TCRdb stores just in-frame clones and leaves some out. The data contain about 120,000 clones, 65% to 90% of them seen just once; the ten biggest clones take up over 2%. Sequencing used PBMCs. The receptors shown here come from a man between 25 and 39 years old in good health and CMV-seronegative.

The chain joins TRBV11-3 to TRBJ2-5, with D possibly matching TRBD2 (5 bases). CDR3 length equals 14 residues. CDR1 SGHNT and CDR2 YENEEA come from the germline V gene. V gave up 6 bases and J gave up 3 bases, with 14 bases separating them. For the CDR3, the DNA is TGTGCCAGCAGACCCCTAGAGGGAGAAGAGACCCAGTACTTC. Translation gives CASRPLEGEETQYF.

The rearrangement joins TRBV7-9 to TRBJ2-7; maybe TRBD1 (6 bases). This CDR3 region has 14 residues. Trimming removed 0 bases at V and 2 bases at J, with 8 bases between. Germline assignment: CDR1 SEHNR and CDR2 FQNEAQ (reference sequence). DNA for the CDR3: TGTGCCAGCAGCTTAGCTGGGGGCCCCTACGAGCAGTACTTC. It yields the protein CASSLAGGPYEQYF.

The chain links TRBV12-5 to TRBJ2-1; 8 bases agree with TRBD2. CDR1 and CDR2 from the germline V gene are LGHNT and FRNRAP. Trimming at V came to 5 bases and at J to 5 bases, leaving 8 bases not matched to a gene. The CDR3 is 15 residues long. In nucleotides, the CDR3 is TGTGCTAGTGGTGCCCACGGGGGGGTTGACAATGAGCAGTTCTTC. Protein: CASGAHGGVDNEQFF.

The rearrangement uses TRBV29-1 and TRBJ2-2; 7 nucleotides align to TRBD2. The germline CDR1 and CDR2 sequences are SQVTM and ANQGSEA. After removal of 3 bases from V and 2 bases from J, the junction contained 6 bases not matched to a gene. There are 15 residues in the CDR3. The CDR3 DNA is TGCAGCGTTGAGTCGGCGGGGGTTAACACCGGGGAGCTGTTTTTT. This gives the protein CSVESAGVNTGELFF.

The rearrangement links TRBV5-6 to TRBJ2-5; D unclear. With the DNA end fitting TRBJ2-7 better, the J assignment may be wrong. Germline V gives CDR1 SGHDT, CDR2 YYEEEE. The CDR3 loop spans 14 amino acids. The CDR3 region has the DNA TGTGCCAGCAGCTTGGGACGTAGCTCCTACGAGCAGTACTTC. Translated: CASSLGRSSYEQYF.

The genes are TRBV15 and TRBJ1-5; TRBD1 matches at 7 bases. The CDR3 consists of 15 residues. The trim removed 6 bases at V and 0 bases at J, leaving 5 bases unmatched. In germline, CDR1 is LNHNV, CDR2 YYDKDF (reference sequence). In DNA form, the CDR3 reads TGTGCCACCAGTCTACAGGGGACTAGCAATCAGCCCCAGCATTTT. Translated, it gives CATSLQGTSNQPQHF.

The V gene is TRBV2, the J gene TRBJ2-7; TRBD1 agrees at 8 bases. The ends lost 8 bases at V and 3 bases at J; junction bases unmatched: 6. The CDR3 length is 13 residues. Germline loops: CDR1 SNHLY, CDR2 FYNNEI. DNA of the CDR3: TGTGCCAGCGCAAGGGACAGGTACTACGAGCAGTACTTC. It translates to CASARDRYYEQYF.

V is TRBV2 and J is TRBJ1-1; D gene uncertain. CDR3 length equals 13 residues. V lost 9 bases, J lost 3 bases, and 14 bases lay in between. The germline V gene encodes CDR1 SNHLY and CDR2 FYNNEI. CDR3 loop: CASSGPQHTEAFF. The CDR3 nucleotides are TGTGCCAGTAGCGGACCTCAGCACACTGAAGCTTTCTTT.

The J gene is TRBJ2-7, the V gene TRBV28, with D unclear. This CDR3 is 12 amino acids long. V was clipped by 3 bases and J by 3 bases, with 6 bases between them. Germline V gene sequence: CDR1 MDHEN, CDR2 SYDVKM. CDR3 sequence: CASSLSYYEQYF. CDR3 nucleotide sequence: TGTGCCAGCAGTTTGTCCTACTACGAGCAGTACTTC.

The table lists this clone with a few counts. This sequence joins TRBV19 and TRBJ2-1; no firm D call. CDR3 length: 13 residues. V was shortened by 2 bases and J by 9 bases, with 11 bases between the two germline ends. Germline CDR1 LNHDA, CDR2 SQIVND (reference sequence). CDR3 DNA: TGTGCCAGTAGTATAAGTGAGGTATCTGAGCAGTTCTTC. Translating it yields CASSISEVSEQFF.

This chain links TRBV2 with TRBJ1-2; 7 bases fit TRBD1. Germline V gene data show CDR1 as SNHLY and CDR2 as FYNNEI. The CDR3 is made up of 15 amino acids. Losses at the gene ends were 11 bases for V and 6 bases for J; bases not matched to a gene: 18. This chain's CDR3 is CAGVTGTQANHGYTF. The CDR3 region has the DNA TGTGCCGGAGTGACAGGGACGCAGGCAAATCATGGCTACACCTTC.

This clone appeared a single time. CDR3 amino acids: CAVSGLGGAQPTDTQYF. The CDR3 DNA follows: TGCGCTGTTTCCGGACTGGGGGGGGCGCAGCCCACAGATACGCAGTATTTT. The rearrangement uses TRBV29-1 and TRBJ2-3; tentatively, D is TRBD2 (7 bases). The CDR3 spans 17 residues. CDR1 is SQVTM and CDR2 is ANQGSEA in the germline V gene.

The V call is TRBV7-2, the J call TRBJ2-7; D gene unclear. Trimming left V 10 bases short and J 3 bases short, with 10 bases between. In germline, CDR1 is SGHTA, CDR2 FQGNSA. This CDR3 region has 11 residues. The CDR3 loop is CAIQISYEQYF. CDR3 DNA: TGTGCCATCCAAATTAGCTACGAGCAGTACTTC.

The chain has TRBV6-1 and TRBJ1-4; D is uncertain. V gave up 8 bases and J gave up 5 bases, with 12 bases separating them. Per the germline V gene, CDR1 is MNHNS and CDR2 is SASEGT. The CDR3 extends over 13 amino acids. The CDR3: CASAGVGNEKLFF. The CDR3 DNA is TGTGCCAGCGCCGGGGTCGGAAATGAAAAACTGTTTTTT.

The rearrangement uses TRBV10-3 and TRBJ1-4; D is ambiguous. Germline CDR1 and CDR2: ENHRY and SYGVKD. This CDR3 has 15 residues. V was trimmed by 3 bases and J by 1 base, leaving 9 bases between them. The CDR3 DNA reads as TGTGCCATCAGTGACTCTCGGGGAACTAATGAAAAACTGTTTTTT. This sequence encodes CAISDSRGTNEKLFF.

This chain links TRBV7-6 with TRBJ2-1; 15 positions agree with TRBD2. CDR3 length: 19 amino acids. V gave up 2 bases and J gave up 5 bases; unmatched junction bases: 10. Germline assignment: CDR1 SGHVS and CDR2 FNYEAQ. The DNA for the CDR3 is TGTGCCAGCAGCTTACCCGGGACTAGCGGGGGGCGTGTCAACAATGAGCAGTTCTTC. It yields the protein CASSLPGTSGGRVNNEQFF.

V and J are TRBV14 and TRBJ1-1; no clear D. The CDR3 totals 18 residues. The V gene lost 2 bases and the J gene lost 0 bases, with 19 bases spanning the gap. Germline-derived CDR1 and CDR2 are SGHDN and FVKESK. The DNA for the CDR3 is TGTGCCAGCAGCCAAAACCTTCGCGCGGGAACCCTGAACACTGAAGCTTTCTTT. Translation: CASSQNLRAGTLNTEAFF.

The V gene is TRBV9, the J gene TRBJ2-7, with D maybe TRBD2 (5 bases). Per the germline V gene, CDR1 is SGDLS and CDR2 is YYNGEE. Trimming took off 0 bases at V and 2 bases at J, with 12 bases between the two ends. This CDR3 comprises 15 residues. The CDR3 DNA reads TGTGCCAGCAGCGTAGGAGGGCAGTTTGCCTACGAGCAGTACTTC. It encodes CASSVGGQFAYEQYF.

This clone was observed a few times. The genes are TRBV5-6 and TRBJ1-4, with D hard to call. The germline V and J ends were trimmed by 1 base and 3 bases, with 10 bases remaining between them. The CDR3 runs 15 residues. Germline V gives CDR1 SGHDT, CDR2 YYEEEE. The CDR3 DNA reads as TGTGCCAGCAGCTTGAGAGAAATGGCTAATGAAAAACTGTTTTTT. Amino acids: CASSLREMANEKLFF.

The V gene is TRBV5-4, the J gene TRBJ2-3; perhaps TRBD2 as D (6 bases). The CDR3 runs to 16 residues. CDR1 is SGHNT, CDR2 YYREEE, per germline (reference sequence). V was pared by 2 bases and J by 0 bases, with 13 bases between. The CDR3 spells CASSFLGTYSTDTQYF. The CDR3 region has the DNA TGTGCCAGCAGCTTTCTCGGGACTTACAGCACAGATACGCAGTATTTT.

The DNA for the CDR3 is TGTGCCAGTAGTATCGATGGACAGGGGGCACGGAAACTGTTTTTT. This sequence encodes CASSIDGQGARKLFF. This chain joins TRBV19 and TRBJ1-4, with 11 bases that match TRBD1. Germline CDR1 LNHDA, CDR2 SQIVND (reference sequence). The CDR3 contains 15 residues. J lost 11 bases, V lost 3 bases, and 8 bases had no gene match.

The chain recombines TRBV6-5 with TRBJ2-4; D ambiguous. Germline CDR1 is MNHEY and CDR2 is SVGAGI. The CDR3 contains 16 residues. Trimming left V 3 bases short and J 8 bases short, with 20 bases between. This chain's CDR3 is CASSYKTPPELDIQYF. In DNA, the CDR3 is TGTGCCAGCAGTTATAAGACCCCACCGGAGTTGGACATTCAGTACTTC.

This chain links TRBV14 with TRBJ2-7; no firm D call. Trimming removed 0 bases at V and 3 bases at J, with 9 bases between. Germline V CDR1 and CDR2: SGHDN, FVKESK. This CDR3 spans 14 amino acids. The CDR3 sequence is CASSQDGPFYEQYF. For the CDR3, the DNA is TGTGCCAGCAGCCAAGATGGGCCTTTCTACGAGCAGTACTTC.